Included here is one T cell receptor (beta chain) sequence, with context. Antigen specificity is unknown. Generated by immunoSEQ multiplex PCR, the TCRdb table keeps only in-frame clones and is missing some. The sample gives some 300,000 clones, roughly 85% of which show up once; over 5.5% is in the top ten. The data derive from a study of cytotoxic CD8 clonotypes in ibrutinib-treated CLL. In the study overall: An average of 255,043 productive templates and 94,082 productive rearrangements was obtained per sample. Study-wide points: Clonality was elevated at ibrutinib response and had returned toward baseline at progression.

This CDR3 spans 16 amino acids. Germline V gene lookup returns CDR1 ENHRY and CDR2 SYGVKD. The V end lost 10 bases, the J end lost 0 bases, and 19 bases lay between the germline ends. The chain uses TRBV10-3 and TRBJ2-4; TRBD1 or TRBD2 may be the D gene (5 bases each). Material: PBMCs, obtained before ibrutinib treatment. The TCR sequence derives from a human donor with chronic lymphocytic leukemia. The CDR3 nucleotides are TGTGCCACCAGGGACGGAGAAGATCTAGCCAAAAACATTCAGTACTTC. Amino acid sequence: CATRDGEDLAKNIQYF.